Presented here are 21 T cell receptor beta chains from one specimen sequenced in a study of T cells in Graves' hyperthyroidism and ophthalmopathy (dated by TCRdb to about 2019). The library was built by means of multiplex PCR. TCRdb shows the sequencer as Illumina HiSeq 2000. The TCR beta CDR3 regions were amplified from RNA transcripts. The first round of RT-PCR for the TCR CDR3 was performed with the HTBI primer set and the Qiagen OneStep RT-PCR kit. TCRdb reprocessing: public reads trimmed at Q25 with fastp, clones called with MiXCR, in-frame beta chains kept. Each entry is one CDR3 protein sequence, shown with its most common DNA and genes. The sample table lists roughly 720,000 distinct CDR3 sequences, 15% to 20% of them with a count of one. Around 16% of the sample is held by the ten biggest clonotypes. Sequenced input: blood. Source of these receptors: a man aged 45-65 years with Graves' hyperthyroidism.

This chain links TRBV28 with TRBJ2-7, with 8 bases identical to TRBD1. CDR1 and CDR2 from the germline V gene are MDHEN and SYDVKM. There are 14 residues in the CDR3. V gave up 5 bases and J gave up 4 bases; unmatched junction bases: 7. The chain's CDR3 is CASSNSQGDYEQYF. CDR3 nucleotide sequence: TGTGCCAGCAGTAACTCACAGGGGGATTACGAGCAGTACTTC.

In regard to this clonotype: Just one base apart from a much larger clone, this may be a read error. V is TRBV5-1 and J is TRBJ2-7; no definite D call. The germline V gene has CDR1 SGHRS and CDR2 YFSETQ. This CDR3 comprises 12 residues. CDR3 loop: CPSSLEGNEQYF. CDR3 DNA: TGCCCCAGCAGCTTGGAAGGTAACGAGCAGTACTTC.

This sequence joins TRBV10-3 and TRBJ1-2; D perhaps matches TRBD1 (5 bases). Germline loops: CDR1 ENHRY, CDR2 SYGVKD. V was shortened by 2 bases and J by 4 bases, with 8 bases between the two germline ends. CDR3 length: 13 residues. The CDR3 DNA follows: TGTGCCATCAGTGAGCGGGGGACCTATGGCTACACCTTC. Residues: CAISERGTYGYTF.

This clonotype has ten or more counts. CDR3 coding DNA: TGTGCCTGGAGAAGAACAGGGGTTGAAGCTTTCTTT. Protein sequence: CAWRRTGVEAFF. The rearrangement links TRBV30 to TRBJ1-1; 7 bases map to TRBD1. This CDR3 has 12 amino acids. Looked up from germline, CDR1 is GTSNPN and CDR2 is SVGIG (reference sequence). Trimming took 3 bases from V and 7 from J; bases not matched to a gene: 5.

The chain has TRBV19 and TRBJ2-2; D possibly uses TRBD1 or TRBD2 (5 bases each). V was shortened by 7 bases and J by 4 bases, with 13 bases between the two germline ends. The CDR3 covers 14 residues. CDR1 is LNHDA and CDR2 is SQIVND in the germline V gene (reference sequence). The CDR3 DNA reads as TGTGCCAGTACTGCTCCAGGGAGCACCGGGGAGCTGTTTTTT. Translation gives CASTAPGSTGELFF.

There are a few counts of this clonotype. V usage is TRBV2 and J usage is TRBJ2-3, with D possibly matching TRBD2 (5 bases). The CDR3 sequence is 13 residues long. CDR1 is SNHLY, CDR2 FYNNEI, per germline. Trimming removed 8 bases at V and 1 base at J, with 10 bases between. The CDR3 reads CASLTEGTDTQYF. As DNA, the CDR3 is TGTGCCAGCCTAACGGAGGGCACAGATACGCAGTATTTT.

In its sample, this clonotype was seen a few times. This chain connects TRBV19 to TRBJ2-7; D remains unclear. Trimming left V 4 bases short and J 4 bases short, with 14 bases between. Germline lookup yields CDR1 LNHDA and CDR2 SQIVND (reference sequence). The CDR3 sequence is 14 residues long. The CDR3 bases are TGTGCCAGTAGTAGTGTTCTGAGTGGGTACGAGCAGTACTTC. Translation gives CASSSVLSGYEQYF.

With regard to this clonotype: Relative to the germline gene, one junction end is altered; a read error may explain this. The gene calls are TRBV7-9 and TRBJ2-1; perhaps TRBD2 as D (6 bases). Germline V gene lookup returns CDR1 SEHNR and CDR2 FQNEAQ (reference sequence). The CDR3 has 15 residues. The CDR3 nucleotides are TGTGTCAGCAGCCCCCCCCGACTAGTTAGCAATGAGCAGTTCTTC. Translated: CVSSPPRLVSNEQFF.

CDR3 sequence: CASSPRPGNTGELFF. CDR3 nucleotides: TGTGCCAGTAGTCCCCGCCCAGGGAACACCGGGGAGCTGTTTTTT. This chain connects TRBV19 to TRBJ2-2; no definite D call. Germline assignment: CDR1 LNHDA and CDR2 SQIVND (reference sequence). The CDR3 extends over 15 amino acids. Trimming shortened V by 5 bases and J by 1 base, and 11 bases separated the two germline ends.

At least ten counts were recorded for this clonotype. The CDR3 sequence: CASSYAGLGGTEAFF. Written as DNA, the CDR3 is TGTGCCAGCAGTTACGCGGGGTTGGGGGGCACTGAAGCTTTCTTT. The V and J genes are TRBV6-1 and TRBJ1-1, with TRBD1 as a possible D gene (5 bases). CDR1 MNHNS and CDR2 SASEGT come from the germline V gene. V lost 5 bases and J lost 4, with 17 bases in between. This CDR3 spans 15 amino acids.

This clonotype was seen repeatedly, ten times or more. The V and J genes are TRBV2 and TRBJ1-5; D remains unclear. Trimming removed 4 bases at V and 5 bases at J, with 3 bases between. Germline V gene sequence: CDR1 SNHLY, CDR2 FYNNEI. CDR3 length: 11 amino acids. CDR3: CASSGDQPQHF. The CDR3 DNA sequence: TGTGCCAGCAGTGGGGATCAGCCCCAGCATTTT. The full variable domain, completed using reference TRBV2 and TRBJ1-5, is EPEVTQTPSHQVTQMGQEVILRCVPISNHLYFYWYRQILGQKVEFLVSFYNNEISEKSEIFDDQFSVERPDGSNFTLKIRSTKLEDSAMYFCASSGDQPQHFGDGTRLSIL.

This clonotype was detected many times. The J gene is TRBJ2-1, the V gene TRBV27; D call uncertain. Trimming removed 5 bases from V and 0 bases from J, with 11 bases in between. CDR1 and CDR2 from the germline V gene are MNHEY and SMNVEV (reference sequence). This CDR3 spans 15 amino acids. The CDR3 bases are TGTGCCAGCAGTATCCAGGTGACCTCCTACAATGAGCAGTTCTTC. It encodes CASSIQVTSYNEQFF.

Here the CDR3 DNA reads TGTGCCAGCAGTGAAGGAGAGTGGAACAGGGCCCCCTACGAGCAGTACTTC. Protein: CASSEGEWNRAPYEQYF. V usage is TRBV6-1 and J usage is TRBJ2-7; D is possibly TRBD1 (6 bases). This CDR3 spans 17 amino acids. Germline-derived CDR1 and CDR2 are MNHNS and SASEGT. The V and J ends lost 1 base and 2 bases respectively, with 18 bases between them.

The chain combines TRBV7-9 with TRBJ2-1; 8 bases map to TRBD2. This CDR3 has 16 amino acids. CDR1 SEHNR and CDR2 FQNEAQ come from the germline V gene (reference sequence). Losses at the gene ends were 5 bases for V and 4 bases for J; bases not matched to a gene: 10. CDR3 nucleotide sequence: TGTGCCAGCAGCCCCCGAGATAGCGGGGCTTACAATGAGCAGTTCTTC. It specifies CASSPRDSGAYNEQFF.

The rearrangement links TRBV3-1 to TRBJ2-5; no clear D. Trimming left V 4 bases short and J 1 base short, with 10 bases between. The CDR3 covers 14 residues. CDR1 is LGHDT and CDR2 is YNNKEL in the germline V gene (reference sequence). CDR3 DNA sequence: TGTGCCAGCAGCCCTGGAAGGCCCCAAGAGACCCAGTACTTC. Amino acid sequence: CASSPGRPQETQYF.

Ten or more counts support this clonotype. The rearrangement links TRBV11-3 to TRBJ2-7, with 10 bases matching TRBD1. The CDR3 spans 14 residues. Per the germline V gene, CDR1 is SGHNT and CDR2 is YENEEA. After removal of 5 bases from V and 6 bases from J, the junction contained 7 bases not matched to a gene. Here the CDR3 reads CASSARTGGAEQYF. The CDR3 DNA reads as TGTGCCAGCAGCGCCCGGACAGGGGGGGCCGAGCAGTACTTC.

This clonotype was recorded many times. This chain connects TRBV7-9 to TRBJ2-1, with D unclear. Germline lookup yields CDR1 SEHNR and CDR2 FQNEAQ (reference sequence). The CDR3 totals 13 residues. Trimming pared 3 bases from V and 6 bases from J, leaving 9 bases between. CDR3 bases: TGTGCCAGCAGCTTTACGGATTTCAATGAGCAGTTCTTC. Translation: CASSFTDFNEQFF. Filled out from reference TRBV7-9 and TRBJ2-1, the complete variable domain reads DTGVSQNPRHKITKRGQNVTFRCDPISEHNRLYWYRQTLGQGPEFLTYFQNEAQLEKSRLLSDRFSAERPKGSFSTLEIQRTEQGDSAMYLCASSFTDFNEQFFGPGTRLTVL.

This clonotype has just a few counts. This sequence joins TRBV7-2 and TRBJ2-3; D call uncertain. Per the germline V gene, CDR1 is SGHTA and CDR2 is FQGNSA. V was cut by 5 bases and J by 7 bases, with 10 bases left in between. This CDR3 has 12 residues. The CDR3 DNA follows: TGTGCCAGCAGCCCCCTCGGACATACGCAGTATTTT. This gives the protein CASSPLGHTQYF.

At least ten counts were recorded for this clonotype. V gene TRBV15 combines with J gene TRBJ1-5; unclear D gene. Germline values: CDR1 LNHNV, CDR2 YYDKDF (reference sequence). This CDR3 has 13 amino acids. The germline V and J ends were trimmed by 3 bases and 3 bases, with 6 bases remaining between them. CDR3 nucleotide sequence: TGTGCCACCAGCAGCTGGGCCAATCAGCCCCAGCATTTT. Translated, it gives CATSSWANQPQHF.

This clonotype was seen at least ten times. The chain uses TRBV30 and TRBJ1-1; D is possibly TRBD1 (6 bases). The length of the CDR3 is 11 residues. The germline gives CDR1 GTSNPN, CDR2 SVGIG (reference sequence). Trimming took off 1 base at V and 10 bases at J, with 10 bases between the two ends. The CDR3 region is CAWSAARGAFF. As DNA, the CDR3 is TGTGCCTGGAGTGCGGCCAGGGGAGCTTTCTTT. Using reference TRBV30 and TRBJ1-1 for the parts outside the CDR3, the full variable domain is SQTIHQWPATLVQPVGSPLSLECTVEGTSNPNLYWYRQAAGRGLQLLFYSVGIGQISSEVPQNLSASRPQDRQFILSSKKLLLSDSGFYLCAWSAARGAFFGQGTRLTVV.

There are many counts of this clonotype. The chain recombines TRBV12-3 or TRBV12-4 with TRBJ2-5, with 12 bases identical to TRBD2. V gave up 6 bases and J gave up 7 bases; unmatched junction bases: 9. This CDR3 is 15 amino acids long. The CDR3 region has the DNA TGTGCCAGCAGCCCGACTAGCGGGAGTTATGGGACCCAGTACTTC. The encoded protein is CASSPTSGSYGTQYF.